Following are 27 T cell receptor beta chains from one sample sequenced in a study of CDR3 diversity in severe acne. From the PCR reads, TCRdb called clonotypes with MiXCR, one entry per CDR3 protein. This table holds 84,000 or so distinct CDR3 sequences, 45% to 55% found once. The specimen was blood. These receptors all stem from a male donor in good health, serving as a control.

The chain uses TRBV15 and TRBJ2-7; D might be TRBD2 (6 bases). Per germline, CDR1 LNHNV and CDR2 YYDKDF (reference sequence). The CDR3 runs 13 residues. V lost 1 base to trimming and J lost 6 bases, with 10 bases between them. The CDR3 is CATSRGGTSEQYF. The CDR3 region has the DNA TGTGCCACCAGCAGAGGGGGGACTTCCGAGCAGTACTTC.

This clonotype has at least ten counts. This rearrangement joins TRBV20-1 to TRBJ2-3; D is possibly TRBD2 (6 bases). This CDR3 region has 14 residues. Germline lookup yields CDR1 DFQATT and CDR2 SNEGSKA (reference sequence). Trimming shortened V by 6 bases and J by 2 bases, and 15 bases separated the two germline ends. This chain's CDR3 is CSAGGRGDTDTQYF. The CDR3 DNA reads as TGCAGTGCCGGGGGAAGAGGGGACACAGATACGCAGTATTTT.

The chain joins TRBV20-1 to TRBJ2-1, with a tentative D call TRBD2 (7 bases). Trimming left V 6 bases short and J 10 bases short, with 25 bases between. This CDR3 region has 15 residues. CDR1 and CDR2 (germline): DFQATT, SNEGSKA (reference sequence). CDR3 residues: CSASSLILGGAEQFF. DNA of the CDR3: TGCAGTGCCAGCAGCTTGATACTAGGGGGGGCGGAGCAGTTCTTC.

This rearrangement joins TRBV20-1 to TRBJ2-3; 12 nucleotides match TRBD2. Germline V gene data show CDR1 as DFQATT and CDR2 as SNEGSKA (reference sequence). This CDR3 is built from 15 residues. J lost 1 base, V lost 4 bases, and 3 bases had no gene match. The chain's CDR3 is CSANRLAGGTDTQYF. DNA of the CDR3: TGCAGTGCTAATCGACTAGCGGGGGGCACAGATACGCAGTATTTT.

The J gene is TRBJ2-7, the V gene TRBV24-1; perhaps D is TRBD1 or TRBD2 (6 bases each). This CDR3 is built from 15 residues. CDR1 and CDR2 from the germline V gene are KGHDR and SFDVKD. V lost 0 bases to trimming and J lost 5 bases, with 13 bases between them. This chain's CDR3 is CATSDLPGAPNEQYF. CDR3 coding DNA: TGTGCCACCAGTGATTTGCCGGGGGCGCCCAACGAGCAGTACTTC.

This clonotype was detected once. The V and J genes are TRBV7-6 and TRBJ2-3; D remains ambiguous. Trimming took off 2 bases at V and 13 bases at J, with 16 bases between the two ends. The CDR3 is made up of 13 amino acids. CDR1 and CDR2 (germline): SGHVS, FNYEAQ. The CDR3 spells CASSLQNTNNKYF. CDR3 DNA: TGTGCCAGCAGCTTACAGAACACAAACAACAAGTATTTT.

Of note for this clonotype: An end of the junction differs from the germline gene, which may be a read error. The chain has TRBV5-1 and TRBJ1-1, with TRBD1 matching over 8 bases. Germline assignment: CDR1 SGHRS and CDR2 YFSETQ. This CDR3 has 13 amino acids. The CDR3 DNA reads TGTGCCAGCAGAGGACAGGGCCGCACTGAAGCTTTCTTT. Its protein is CASRGQGRTEAFF.

This rearrangement joins TRBV5-4 to TRBJ2-3; TRBD2 matches 10 bases. The V gene's germline CDR1 is SGHNT and CDR2 YYREEE (reference sequence). With V trimmed by 5 bases and J by 1 base, 7 bases remained unmatched. This CDR3 is 16 amino acids long. In DNA, the CDR3 is TGTGCCAGCAGACCTAGCGGGAGATCCGGCACAGATACGCAGTATTTT. As protein: CASRPSGRSGTDTQYF.

The chain uses TRBV29-1 and TRBJ2-7; D not resolved. The V gene's germline CDR1 is SQVTM and CDR2 ANQGSEA. CDR3 length equals 13 residues. With 7 bases removed from V and 2 bases from J, the gap between germline ends came to 15 bases. CDR3: CSARHTSTYEQYF. Here the CDR3 DNA reads TGCAGCGCTCGACACACCTCGACCTACGAGCAGTACTTC.

This clonotype was observed a handful of times. The J gene is TRBJ2-7, the V gene TRBV4-1; 8 positions match TRBD1. The V gene's germline CDR1 is MGHRA and CDR2 YSYEKL. The CDR3 consists of 16 residues. Trimming at V came to 4 bases and at J to 9 bases, leaving 17 bases not matched to a gene. The CDR3 DNA reads as TGCGCCAGCAGCCCCAGCTCGACAGGGGCGCCCCACGGGCAGTACTTC. It specifies CASSPSSTGAPHGQYF.

This clonotype was seen only a few times. The rearrangement uses TRBV2 and TRBJ2-6; D remains unclear. V gave up 4 bases and J gave up 0 bases, with 4 bases separating them. The CDR3 is 14 amino acids. The germline V gene encodes CDR1 SNHLY and CDR2 FYNNEI. DNA of the CDR3: TGTGCCAGCAGTGCTATCTCTGGGGCCAACGTCCTGACTTTC. This sequence encodes CASSAISGANVLTF.

A remark on this clonotype: The junction and the germline gene differ at one end; a read error may be behind it. The CDR3 DNA reads as TGCAGCGTTGAAGGACAGTTGAACATTGAAGCTTTCTTT. It encodes CSVEGQLNIEAFF. The chain is built from TRBV29-1 and TRBJ1-1, with a possible D match to TRBD1 (5 bases). Germline V gene sequence: CDR1 SQVTM, CDR2 ANQGSEA. The CDR3 loop spans 13 amino acids. Drawing the rest from reference TRBV29-1 and TRBJ1-1, the complete variable domain is SAVISQKPSRDICQRGTSLTIQCQVDSQVTMMFWYRQQPGQSLTLIATANQGSEATYESGFVIDKFPISRPNLTFSTLTVSNMSPEDSSIYLCSVEGQLNIEAFFGQGTRLTVV.

This sequence joins TRBV7-9 and TRBJ2-5, with 12 bases aligning to TRBD2. J gave up 5 bases and V 2 bases, and 6 bases lay outside the gene matches. This CDR3 contains 16 residues. In germline, CDR1 is SEHNR, CDR2 FQNEAQ (reference sequence). The CDR3 sequence is CASSLLAGGPGETQYF. DNA of the CDR3: TGTGCCAGCAGCTTACTAGCGGGGGGGCCGGGGGAGACCCAGTACTTC.

CDR3 region: CASSISALGETQYF. As DNA, the CDR3 is TGTGCCAGTAGTATATCGGCTTTGGGGGAGACCCAGTACTTC. The V and J genes are TRBV19 and TRBJ2-5; D is unresolved. The V gene's germline CDR1 is LNHDA and CDR2 SQIVND (reference sequence). V shed 2 bases and J shed 5 bases, with 12 bases lying between them. The CDR3 is 14 residues long.

This chain connects TRBV6-1 to TRBJ1-2, with D hard to call. V was pared by 5 bases and J by 4 bases, with 17 bases between. Germline V gives CDR1 MNHNS, CDR2 SASEGT. The CDR3 covers 15 residues. The CDR3 sequence: CASSYESRVGYGYTF. The CDR3, as DNA: TGTGCCAGCAGTTACGAGTCGCGGGTGGGCTATGGCTACACCTTC.

As for this clonotype: The conserved final phenylalanine or tryptophan is absent from the CDR3, which likely points to a read error. The gene calls are TRBV7-2 and TRBJ2-7; D ambiguous. Trimming pared 3 bases from V and 4 bases from J, leaving 10 bases between. Germline V gene lookup returns CDR1 SGHTA and CDR2 FQGNSA. The CDR3 consists of 13 residues. The CDR3 sequence: CASSFTHGYEQYL. DNA of the CDR3: TGTGCCAGCAGCTTTACCCACGGGTACGAGCAGTACCTC.

The sample holds many counts of this clonotype. The rearrangement joins TRBV5-1 to TRBJ2-2; no firm D call. This CDR3 spans 14 amino acids. From germline, CDR1 is SGHRS and CDR2 YFSETQ. V gave up 0 bases and J gave up 4 bases, with 7 bases separating them. The CDR3 DNA sequence: TGCGCCAGCAGCTTGGATAGCTCCACCGGGGAGCTGTTTTTT. Translation: CASSLDSSTGELFF.

As for this clonotype: At one end, the junction sequence differs from germline, possibly due to a read error. V and J are TRBV9 and TRBJ1-5; D not resolved. The germline V gene has CDR1 SGDLS and CDR2 YYNGEE. The CDR3 runs to 13 residues. The CDR3 reads CASSVGSDGPQHF. DNA of the CDR3: TGTGCCAGCAGTGTAGGTTCCGACGGGCCCCAGCATTTT.

The chain recombines TRBV29-1 with TRBJ2-7, with D possibly TRBD2 on 5 matching bases. V gave up 6 bases and J gave up 4 bases, with 22 bases separating them. CDR1 SQVTM and CDR2 ANQGSEA come from the germline V gene. There are 15 residues in the CDR3. The CDR3 loop is CSVRKNLTGSYEQYF. In DNA, the CDR3 is TGCAGCGTGCGGAAAAACCTAACGGGGTCATACGAGCAGTACTTC.

The rearrangement links TRBV20-1 to TRBJ1-1, with D maybe TRBD1 (6 bases). Germline V gene data show CDR1 as DFQATT and CDR2 as SNEGSKA (reference sequence). This CDR3 is built from 14 residues. The CDR3 region has the DNA TGCAGCGATACGTCGCCGGGGGGCTATACTGAAGCTTTCTTT. It codes for CSDTSPGGYTEAFF.

This clonotype has just a few counts. The CDR3 spells CAKGETQYF. In nucleotides, the CDR3 is TGTGCCAAGGGAGAGACCCAGTACTTC. This chain connects TRBV9 to TRBJ2-5; D uncertain. The CDR3 spans 9 residues. Trimming took off 9 bases at V and 4 bases at J, with 4 bases between the two ends. From germline, CDR1 is SGDLS and CDR2 YYNGEE. The entire variable domain, with the rest obtained from reference TRBV9 and TRBJ2-5, is as follows: DSGVTQTPKHLITATGQRVTLRCSPRSGDLSVYWYQQSLDQGLQFLIQYYNGEERAKGNILERFSAQQFPDLHSELNLSSLELGDSALYFCAKGETQYFGPGTRLLVL.

The chain couples TRBV2 to TRBJ2-2, with D possibly TRBD2 on 6 matching bases. Deletions cut 3 bases from V and 3 bases from J, with 8 bases between. Germline assignment: CDR1 SNHLY and CDR2 FYNNEI. This CDR3 contains 14 residues. This CDR3 reads CASSDSSDTGELFF. CDR3 DNA: TGTGCCAGCAGTGACTCTAGCGACACCGGGGAGCTGTTTTTT.

The chain carries TRBV25-1 and TRBJ1-5; no definite D call. Germline CDR1 reads MGHDK; CDR2 reads SYGVNS. This CDR3 spans 14 amino acids. The V and J ends lost 5 bases and 7 bases respectively, with 15 bases between them. The CDR3, as DNA: TGTGCCAGCAGTTCTGGTGGAGGTAGGCAGCCCCAGCATTTT. Its protein product is CASSSGGGRQPQHF.

The genes are TRBV2 and TRBJ2-7; 8 bases agree with TRBD2. This CDR3 region has 14 residues. J was trimmed by 4 bases and V by 11 bases; bases with no gene match: 13. Germline V gene sequence: CDR1 SNHLY, CDR2 FYNNEI. CDR3 in DNA: TGTGCCTCCTGCCGGGCGGGAGGTCTGTACGAGCAGTACTTC. Translating it yields CASCRAGGLYEQYF.

The chain employs TRBV6-5 and TRBJ1-1, with a weak D call TRBD1 (5 bases). V lost 0 bases and J lost 9, with 20 bases in between. The germline CDR1 and CDR2 sequences are MNHEY and SVGAGI. The CDR3 extends over 16 amino acids. The CDR3 is CASSYSGGIAGEKAFF. The CDR3 DNA reads TGTGCCAGCAGTTACTCGGGGGGGATCGCTGGGGAAAAAGCTTTCTTT.

This clonotype was seen at least ten times. This sequence joins TRBV7-9 and TRBJ1-2; D is unresolved. The CDR3 covers 15 residues. Germline V CDR1 and CDR2: SEHNR, FQNEAQ (reference sequence). V dropped 4 bases and J dropped 4 bases, with 16 bases sitting between them. CDR3: CASSSPTEALYGYTF. CDR3 nucleotide sequence: TGTGCCAGCAGCTCGCCGACCGAAGCCCTCTATGGCTACACCTTC.

This clonotype was counted many times. The J gene is TRBJ2-7, the V gene TRBV6-5, with D perhaps TRBD1 (6 bases). This CDR3 has 15 residues. Germline V gene sequence: CDR1 MNHEY, CDR2 SVGAGI. The V end was cut by 0 bases, the J end by 2 bases, with 11 bases between. CDR3 in amino acids: CASSYSSGAAYEQYF. The CDR3 DNA reads as TGTGCCAGCAGTTACTCTTCAGGGGCTGCCTACGAGCAGTACTTC.